Below are 21 T cell receptor beta chains sequenced from a single sample in a study of T cell changes during pregnancy in multiple sclerosis. Repertoires were generated with immunoSEQ multiplex PCR, while TCRdb's copy carries only in-frame clones and drops some. The data show roughly 83,000 clones, roughly nine tenths seen once. The specimen comprised PBMCs, sampled in the first trimester of pregnancy. The receptors were sampled from a female donor in good health, serving as a control in a pregnancy study. Some clones in this sample may be carry-over from other donors' samples.

V usage is TRBV29-1 and J usage is TRBJ2-1; 9 bases line up with TRBD2. The CDR3 runs 18 residues. Germline CDR1 reads SQVTM; CDR2 reads ANQGSEA. V was pared by 6 bases and J by 0 bases, with 15 bases of the junction left unmatched. The CDR3 protein is CSVRGVSGSPRSYNEQFF. CDR3 sequence (DNA): TGCAGCGTGAGGGGTGTTAGCGGGAGTCCTCGCTCCTACAATGAGCAGTTCTTC.

The table lists this clone with a count of one. The V and J genes are TRBV14 and TRBJ2-7; the D gene is possibly TRBD1 (6 bases). The CDR3 length is 15 residues. Germline CDR1 SGHDN, CDR2 FVKESK. V lost 5 bases, J lost 2 bases, and 16 bases lay in between. The CDR3 here is CASSSRQERAYEQYF. CDR3 coding DNA: TGTGCCAGCAGCTCTCGACAGGAACGGGCCTACGAGCAGTACTTC.

The chain carries TRBV28 and TRBJ2-5, with TRBD2 matching over 9 bases. The CDR3 is 16 residues long. Germline CDR1 MDHEN, CDR2 SYDVKM. Trimming cost V 6 bases and J 2 bases; bases outside gene matches: 10. This CDR3 reads CASSTPRLAAQETQYF. Written as DNA, the CDR3 is TGTGCCAGCAGCACCCCACGACTAGCGGCTCAAGAGACCCAGTACTTC.

The chain has TRBV7-8 and TRBJ2-3, with D possibly being TRBD1 (6 bases). The CDR3 contains 17 residues. Germline-derived CDR1 and CDR2 are SGHVS and FQNEAQ. Between the trimmed V and J ends, which lost 0 bases and 0 bases, there was a span of 13 bases. The DNA of the CDR3 is TGTGCCAGCAGCTTAGCATTTCCAGGACAGAGCACAGATACGCAGTATTTT. Protein product: CASSLAFPGQSTDTQYF.

This clone has just a few counts. The chain links TRBV29-1 to TRBJ1-1; D is uncertain. The V gene lost 3 bases and the J gene lost 8 bases, with 10 bases spanning the gap. CDR1 is SQVTM, CDR2 ANQGSEA, per germline. This CDR3 has 11 amino acids. CDR3 sequence (DNA): TGCAGCGTTGATAGAGGCGTAGAAGCTTTCTTT. Residues: CSVDRGVEAFF.

This clone was found a few times. This chain connects TRBV28 to TRBJ1-6; D is unresolved. The CDR3 is made up of 15 amino acids. V lost 2 bases and J 3 bases, leaving 8 bases between the germline ends. CDR1 MDHEN and CDR2 SYDVKM come from the germline V gene. CDR3 sequence: CASSLEAGYNSPLHF. Written as DNA, the CDR3 is TGTGCCAGCAGTTTAGAGGCGGGCTATAATTCACCCCTCCACTTT.

This clone has a single count. The chain uses TRBV30 and TRBJ1-2; 9 nucleotides match TRBD1. This CDR3 region has 14 residues. CDR1 and CDR2 from the germline V gene are GTSNPN and SVGIG (reference sequence). V was pared by 4 bases and J by 4 bases, with 7 bases of the junction left unmatched. CDR3 in DNA: TGTGCCTGGAAAGGACAGGGGCTCGGCTATGGCTACACCTTC. This sequence encodes CAWKGQGLGYGYTF. Looking up the rest from reference TRBV30 and TRBJ1-2 gives the full variable domain: SQTIHQWPATLVQPVGSPLSLECTVEGTSNPNLYWYRQAAGRGLQLLFYSVGIGQISSEVPQNLSASRPQDRQFILSSKKLLLSDSGFYLCAWKGQGLGYGYTFGSGTRLTVV.

V usage is TRBV30 and J usage is TRBJ1-2; 7 nucleotides align to TRBD1. Germline CDR1 is GTSNPN and CDR2 is SVGIG (reference sequence). The CDR3 runs 13 residues. V trimming: 3 bases; J trimming: 2 bases; junction bases outside the gene matches: 3. CDR3 bases: TGTGCCTGGAGGACAGGGTGGAACTATGGCTACACCTTC. It yields the protein CAWRTGWNYGYTF. Full variable domain (missing parts from reference TRBV30 and TRBJ1-2): SQTIHQWPATLVQPVGSPLSLECTVEGTSNPNLYWYRQAAGRGLQLLFYSVGIGQISSEVPQNLSASRPQDRQFILSSKKLLLSDSGFYLCAWRTGWNYGYTFGSGTRLTVV.

CDR3 loop: CASSLGQQLYEQYF. As DNA, the CDR3 is TGTGCCAGCTCCCTCGGACAGCAGCTTTACGAGCAGTACTTC. The chain carries TRBV18 and TRBJ2-7; the D gene is possibly TRBD1 (6 bases). The V and J ends lost 6 bases and 4 bases respectively, with 16 bases between them. CDR3 length: 14 amino acids. Germline-derived CDR1 and CDR2 are KGHSH and LQKENI.

The rearrangement links TRBV19 to TRBJ2-2; D gene uncertain. V lost 4 bases to trimming and J lost 6 bases, with 9 bases between them. CDR3 length: 13 residues. CDR1 is LNHDA and CDR2 is SQIVND in the germline V gene (reference sequence). The CDR3 spells CASSSQNPGELFF. The CDR3 coding sequence is TGTGCCAGTAGTAGTCAGAATCCCGGGGAGCTGTTTTTT. Filled out from reference TRBV19 and TRBJ2-2, the complete variable domain reads DGGITQSPKYLFRKEGQNVTLSCEQNLNHDAMYWYRQDPGQGLRLIYYSQIVNDFQKGDIAEGYSVSREKKESFPLTVTSAQKNPTAFYLCASSSQNPGELFFGEGSRLTVL.

The chain links TRBV7-9 to TRBJ2-1, with D perhaps TRBD1 (6 bases). Germline CDR1 SEHNR, CDR2 FQNEAQ (reference sequence). V was pared by 4 bases and J by 0 bases, with 16 bases between. There are 17 residues in the CDR3. DNA for the CDR3: TGTGCCAGCAGCTCACTAATGCAGGGGAGCTCCTACAATGAGCAGTTCTTC. As protein: CASSSLMQGSSYNEQFF.

The chain carries TRBV7-2 and TRBJ1-1; 7 nucleotides match TRBD1. CDR1 SGHTA and CDR2 FQGNSA come from the germline V gene. There are 17 residues in the CDR3. The J segment lost 4 bases and the V segment lost 1 base, leaving 12 bases of the junction unmatched. CDR3 bases: TGTGCCAGCAGCTTAGATAGGGGGCACGCCTTGGGCACTGAAGCTTTCTTT. Protein sequence: CASSLDRGHALGTEAFF. Filled out from reference TRBV7-2 and TRBJ1-1, the complete variable domain reads GAGVSQSPSNKVTEKGKDVELRCDPISGHTALYWYRQSLGQGLEFLIYFQGNSAPDKSGLPSDRFSAERTGGSVSTLTIQRTQQEDSAVYLCASSLDRGHALGTEAFFGQGTRLTVV.

The chain has TRBV6-6 and TRBJ2-7; D might be TRBD1 (6 bases). This CDR3 contains 14 residues. Germline CDR1 is MNHNY and CDR2 is SVGAGI (reference sequence). Trimming removed 6 bases at V and 4 bases at J, with 16 bases between. DNA of the CDR3: TGTGCCAGCAGGCTTGGACAGAACCGATACGAGCAGTACTTC. This encodes CASRLGQNRYEQYF.

The chain has TRBV11-2 and TRBJ2-5, with 7 bases lining up with TRBD1. V lost 3 bases, J lost 7 bases, and 5 bases stayed unmatched. There are 13 residues in the CDR3. CDR1 is SGHAT, CDR2 FQNNGV, per germline. The CDR3 coding sequence is TGTGCCAGCAGCTTGGGACAGCCAGGGACCCAGTACTTC. Translating it yields CASSLGQPGTQYF.

The chain employs TRBV1 and TRBJ2-5; the listed D gene, TRBD2, was not tested against the DNA. TRBV1 is classified as a pseudogene. CDR3 length equals 17 residues. The CDR3 loop is CTSSQVGPAGGPGAQYF. In DNA form, the CDR3 reads TGCACCAGCAGCCAAGTCGGACCAGCGGGGGGCCCGGGGGCCCAGTACTTC.

This clone has a handful of counts. This chain connects TRBV7-9 to TRBJ1-6; TRBD1 might be the D (5 bases). The germline CDR1 and CDR2 sequences are SEHNR and FQNEAQ (reference sequence). This CDR3 has 13 amino acids. Trimming pared 5 bases from V and 9 bases from J, leaving 11 bases between. CDR3 sequence reads: CASSEQDVSPLHF. CDR3 nucleotides: TGTGCCAGCAGCGAACAGGATGTTTCACCCCTCCACTTT.

The chain is built from TRBV5-4 and TRBJ2-6; D call uncertain. The germline V gene has CDR1 SGHNT and CDR2 YYREEE (reference sequence). The CDR3 contains 15 residues. Trimming removed 0 bases from V and 4 bases from J, with 8 bases in between. This CDR3 reads CASSLVSSGANVLTF. The DNA of the CDR3 is TGTGCCAGCAGCTTGGTTAGTTCGGGGGCCAACGTCCTGACTTTC.

V and J are TRBV28 and TRBJ2-5; tentatively, D is TRBD1 (5 bases). The germline V and J ends were trimmed by 2 bases and 2 bases, with 9 bases remaining between them. CDR3 length: 14 amino acids. CDR1 MDHEN and CDR2 SYDVKM come from the germline V gene. CDR3 DNA sequence: TGTGCCAGCAGTTTAGAGGACATACAAGAGACCCAGTACTTC. This gives the protein CASSLEDIQETQYF. Using reference TRBV28 and TRBJ2-5 for the parts outside the CDR3, the full variable domain is DVKVTQSSRYLVKRTGEKVFLECVQDMDHENMFWYRQDPGLGLRLIYFSYDVKMKEKGDIPEGYSVSREKKERFSLILESASTNQTSMYLCASSLEDIQETQYFGPGTRLLVL.

The chain links TRBV7-9 to TRBJ1-2, with D maybe TRBD1 (5 bases). The ends were cut back, 5 bases at V and 4 bases at J, with 17 bases in the middle. Germline CDR1 is SEHNR and CDR2 is FQNEAQ (reference sequence). This CDR3 has 15 residues. The CDR3 DNA reads as TGTGCCAGCAGCAAGACATCAGGGTTCTTCTATGGCTACACCTTC. It translates to CASSKTSGFFYGYTF.

This clone has just a few counts. The junction departs from germline at one end; a sequencing error may be responsible. The V gene is TRBV7-9, the J gene TRBJ1-1, with D unresolved. This CDR3 has 12 amino acids. The germline CDR1 and CDR2 sequences are SEHNR and FQNEAQ (reference sequence). CDR3 DNA: TGTGCCAGCAGTCCTTCCCCCGAGGAATACCGATTT. Translated: CASSPSPEEYRF.

V usage is TRBV2 and J usage is TRBJ1-5; D unresolved. This CDR3 has 15 residues. Germline-derived CDR1 and CDR2 are SNHLY and FYNNEI. Trimming shortened V by 5 bases and J by 0 bases, and 11 bases separated the two germline ends. The DNA of the CDR3 is TGTGCCAGCAGTTTACAGTCGGTTAGCAATCAGCCCCAGCATTTT. This gives the protein CASSLQSVSNQPQHF.